What follows describes a single T cell receptor beta chain. Its antigen is undetermined. The CDR3 sequence is 16 residues long. Trimming pared 4 bases from V and 4 bases from J, leaving 17 bases between. The germline CDR1 and CDR2 sequences are SGDLS and YYNGEE. The data were taken from a study of response to subunit inactivated influenza vaccine. MiXCR, applied by TCRdb to the RT-PCR reads, yields one record per CDR3 protein. The table includes fewer than 600,000 distinct CDR3 sequences, 6% to 9% detected once. Study-level points and caveats: The authors suggested that every seasonal influenza vaccination recruits few new T cells.

The chain carries TRBV9 and TRBJ2-2; perhaps D is TRBD1 or TRBD2 (6 bases each). The sample in question was PBMCs from blood, obtained around 25 months after vaccination. The clonotype comes from a man aged 45 to 75 who received an inactivated influenza vaccine. The CDR3 nucleotides are TGTGCCAGCAGCCCCCTGAGGGGGGAATTCACCGGGGAGCTGTTTTTT. This gives the protein CASSPLRGEFTGELFF.